This T cell receptor beta chain was identified in a study of read filtering for tumor transcriptome and immune sequencing. Study results and caveats: This fraction held mixed bone marrow immune cells after CD138-negative sorting. Single-read clonotypes: roughly 80% of IR-seq clonotypes (around 3.5% of reads), almost 75% of RNA-seq clonotypes (under 50% of reads).

Molecular barcoded adaptors covering alpha/delta and beta/gamma chains were used on roughly 400 ng RNA. MiXCR, run by TCRdb on the reads, gives a single entry per CDR3 protein. The sample contains approximately 65,000 distinct CDR3 sequences, about 14% of which appear only once. This CDR3 spans 17 amino acids. CDR1 and CDR2 from the germline V gene are MNHEY and SMNVEV (reference sequence). As for this clonotype: Its antigen is unknown. Given a much more abundant clone one base away, this may be a read error.

Sample: a population of CD138-negative cells sorted from bone marrow. The source is a donor at least 40 years old with multiple myeloma. This chain connects TRBV27 to TRBJ2-1, with TRBD2 identical over 8 bases. CDR3 region: CASRIQTSASPYNGQFF. As DNA, the CDR3 is TGTGCCAGCCGAATTCAGACTAGCGCGTCACCCTACAATGGGCAGTTCTTC.